This T cell receptor (beta chain) comes out of a study of cytomegalovirus exposure and HLA in healthy donors. As for the donors, each was a healthy bone marrow donor. This PCR relied on a set of 60 Vbeta primers and 13 Jbeta primers. The assay was immunoSEQ multiplex PCR, and TCRdb's table has in-frame clones only and misses some. This table has around 140,000 clones, roughly 10% appearing once. The source of this sequence is a man in his forties or fifties in good health and CMV-seronegative. Sequencing was performed on PBMCs.

The CDR3 here is CASSLELGSMDTQYF. For the CDR3, the DNA is TGTGCCAGCAGCTTAGAGCTAGGGAGCATGGATACGCAGTATTTT. The chain uses TRBV7-2 and TRBJ2-3; tentatively, D is TRBD2 (5 bases). Germline assignment: CDR1 SGHTA and CDR2 FQGNSA. There are 15 residues in the CDR3. V dropped 1 base and J dropped 6 bases, with 14 bases sitting between them.